Shown below are 12 T cell receptor beta chains from a single sample sequenced in a study of shared clonotypes between healthy human individuals (dated by TCRdb to 2018 to 2020). The method behind the library was the immunoSEQ multiplex PCR assay. TCRdb obtained this table from immuneACCESS and retained in-frame rearrangements with V and J assigned. These tables miss some clones; where compared with another copy, unresolved V genes account for less than half of the shortfall, and the remainder is unexplained. The sample table records over a million clones; 75% to 85% of these occur just once. The top ten hold 0.61% of the sample. Source material: memory CD4+ T cells from PBMCs. Read against the paper, the sample's cell subset or site label means: CD45RA-negative fraction. These receptors were taken from a man aged 18 to 29 in good health. Some clones in this sample may be carry-over from other donors' samples.

A remark on this clone: A far larger clone is one nucleotide away, so this likely arose from a read error. V gene TRBV29-1 combines with J gene TRBJ2-3, with D unresolved. V lost 4 bases and J 5 bases, leaving 13 bases between the germline ends. This CDR3 is 13 amino acids long. The germline V gene has CDR1 SQVTM and CDR2 ANQGSEA. This CDR3 reads CSVVSPGRDTQYF. The CDR3 bases are TGCAGCGTTGTGTCCCCCGGAAGAGATACGCAGTATTTT.

The chain has TRBV7-2 and TRBJ1-2; 7 bases match TRBD1. The CDR3 sequence is 12 residues long. Trimming at V came to 5 bases and at J to 6 bases, leaving 3 bases not matched to a gene. The germline CDR1 and CDR2 sequences are SGHTA and FQGNSA. The CDR3 sequence is CASSATGHGYTF. The CDR3 DNA sequence: TGTGCCAGCAGCGCGACAGGGCATGGCTACACCTTC.

The gene calls are TRBV7-3 and TRBJ2-1; 8 positions agree with TRBD2. J was trimmed by 4 bases and V by 3 bases; bases with no gene match: 2. The CDR3 is made up of 14 amino acids. CDR1 is SGHTA and CDR2 is FQGTGA in the germline V gene. The CDR3 loop reads CASSLGLGYNEQFF. The CDR3 DNA is TGTGCCAGCAGCTTGGGACTAGGGTACAATGAGCAGTTCTTC.

The chain links TRBV28 to TRBJ2-7; 11 positions agree with TRBD2. Germline V lookup: CDR1 MDHEN, CDR2 SYDVKM. CDR3 length equals 14 residues. With V trimmed by 6 bases and J by 1 base, 2 bases remained unmatched. The CDR3 sequence: CASSTSGRSYEQYF. The CDR3 DNA is TGTGCCAGCAGCACTAGCGGGAGATCCTACGAGCAGTACTTC.

This clone was detected a few times. V is TRBV30 and J is TRBJ1-1; D remains ambiguous. The length of the CDR3 is 11 residues. CDR1 is GTSNPN and CDR2 is SVGIG in the germline V gene (reference sequence). The germline V and J ends were trimmed by 3 bases and 5 bases, with 7 bases remaining between them. CDR3 sequence (DNA): TGTGCCTGGAGGGGAGAAACTGAAGCTTTCTTT. It is translated as CAWRGETEAFF. Supplemented by reference TRBV30 and TRBJ1-1, the full variable domain reads SQTIHQWPATLVQPVGSPLSLECTVEGTSNPNLYWYRQAAGRGLQLLFYSVGIGQISSEVPQNLSASRPQDRQFILSSKKLLLSDSGFYLCAWRGETEAFFGQGTRLTVV.

This chain joins TRBV28 and TRBJ2-7; 8 nucleotides align to TRBD1. V dropped 5 bases and J dropped 1; count of bases not matched to a gene: 7. Germline-derived CDR1 and CDR2 are MDHEN and SYDVKM. This CDR3 is 15 amino acids long. DNA for the CDR3: TGTGCCAGCAGTGGACGGGACAGGTCGTCCTACGAGCAGTACTTC. Translation gives CASSGRDRSSYEQYF.

The chain links TRBV7-9 to TRBJ2-5, with 9 bases aligning to TRBD1. The J segment lost 6 bases and the V segment lost 5 bases, leaving 7 bases of the junction unmatched. This CDR3 contains 14 residues. CDR1 is SEHNR, CDR2 FQNEAQ, per germline (reference sequence). The CDR3 protein is CASSPGQGKQTQYF. CDR3 in DNA: TGTGCCAGCAGCCCGGGACAGGGAAAACAGACCCAGTACTTC. The full variable domain, its missing parts supplied by reference TRBV7-9 and TRBJ2-5, is DTGVSQNPRHKITKRGQNVTFRCDPISEHNRLYWYRQTLGQGPEFLTYFQNEAQLEKSRLLSDRFSAERPKGSFSTLEIQRTEQGDSAMYLCASSPGQGKQTQYFGPGTRLLVL.

This chain links TRBV11-1 with TRBJ2-5; TRBD1 is a possible D gene (6 bases). V was pared by 5 bases and J by 3 bases, with 13 bases between. Germline-derived CDR1 and CDR2 are SGHAT and FQDESV (reference sequence). This CDR3 contains 14 residues. The CDR3 loop is CASSTRTVKETQYF. CDR3 DNA sequence: TGTGCCAGCAGCACCCGGACAGTAAAAGAGACCCAGTACTTC.

J is TRBJ2-4 and V is TRBV30; tentatively, D is TRBD1 (6 bases). V was trimmed by 0 bases and J by 9 bases, leaving 15 bases between them. CDR1 is GTSNPN and CDR2 is SVGIG in the germline V gene (reference sequence). CDR3 length equals 14 residues. CDR3 in amino acids: CAWSVRHQGSIQYF. The CDR3 nucleotides read TGTGCCTGGAGTGTAAGGCATCAGGGGTCCATTCAGTACTTC.

This clone came up once. The chain combines TRBV2 with TRBJ2-7, with D unclear. Trimming took 3 bases from V and 1 from J, leaving 7 bases between them. CDR1 is SNHLY, CDR2 FYNNEI, per germline. CDR3 length equals 13 residues. The CDR3 reads CASSDPTSYEQYF. In DNA form, the CDR3 reads TGTGCCAGCAGTGATCCTACTTCCTACGAGCAGTACTTC.

The rearrangement joins TRBV7-2 to TRBJ1-1, with a weak D call TRBD1 (5 bases). Trimming shortened V by 8 bases and J by 4 bases, and 17 bases separated the two germline ends. The CDR3 is 14 amino acids. Germline V gene data show CDR1 as SGHTA and CDR2 as FQGNSA. The DNA for the CDR3 is TGTGCCAGCCTTCTGGGGGTCCAGGGCACTGAAGCTTTCTTT. Its protein product is CASLLGVQGTEAFF. Drawing the rest from reference TRBV7-2 and TRBJ1-1, the complete variable domain is GAGVSQSPSNKVTEKGKDVELRCDPISGHTALYWYRQSLGQGLEFLIYFQGNSAPDKSGLPSDRFSAERTGGSVSTLTIQRTQQEDSAVYLCASLLGVQGTEAFFGQGTRLTVV.

The table lists this clone with a count of one. The chain combines TRBV5-1 with TRBJ2-1; 7 positions match TRBD1. Germline CDR1 and CDR2: SGHRS and YFSETQ. CDR3 length: 16 amino acids. With V trimmed by 1 base and J by 6 bases, 10 bases remained unmatched. The CDR3, as DNA: TGCGCCAGCAGCTTGCAGGGGGTTTTGGGGTTCAATGAGCAGTTCTTC. This encodes CASSLQGVLGFNEQFF.